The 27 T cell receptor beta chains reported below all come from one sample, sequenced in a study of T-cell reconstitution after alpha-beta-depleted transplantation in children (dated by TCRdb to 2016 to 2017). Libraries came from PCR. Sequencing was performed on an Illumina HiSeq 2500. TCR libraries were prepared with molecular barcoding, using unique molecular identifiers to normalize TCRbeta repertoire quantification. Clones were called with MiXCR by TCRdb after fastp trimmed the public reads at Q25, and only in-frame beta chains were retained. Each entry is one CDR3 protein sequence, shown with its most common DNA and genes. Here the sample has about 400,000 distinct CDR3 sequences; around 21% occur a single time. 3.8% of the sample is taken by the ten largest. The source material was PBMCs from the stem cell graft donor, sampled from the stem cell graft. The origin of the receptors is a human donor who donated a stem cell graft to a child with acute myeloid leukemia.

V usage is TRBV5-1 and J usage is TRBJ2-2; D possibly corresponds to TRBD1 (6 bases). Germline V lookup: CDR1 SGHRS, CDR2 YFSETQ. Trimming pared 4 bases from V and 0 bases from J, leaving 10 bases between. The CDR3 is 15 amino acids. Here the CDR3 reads CASSLDSPNTGELFF. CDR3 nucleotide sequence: TGCGCCAGCAGCCTGGACAGCCCGAACACCGGGGAGCTGTTTTTT.

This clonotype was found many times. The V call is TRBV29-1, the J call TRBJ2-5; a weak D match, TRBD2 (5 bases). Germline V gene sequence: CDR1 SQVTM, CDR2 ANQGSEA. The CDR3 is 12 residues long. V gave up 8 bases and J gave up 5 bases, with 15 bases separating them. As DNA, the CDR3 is TGCAGCACAGAGGGCTACGGGGAGACCCAGTACTTC. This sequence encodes CSTEGYGETQYF. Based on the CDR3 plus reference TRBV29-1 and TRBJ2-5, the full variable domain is SAVISQKPSRDICQRGTSLTIQCQVDSQVTMMFWYRQQPGQSLTLIATANQGSEATYESGFVIDKFPISRPNLTFSTLTVSNMSPEDSSIYLCSTEGYGETQYFGPGTRLLVL.

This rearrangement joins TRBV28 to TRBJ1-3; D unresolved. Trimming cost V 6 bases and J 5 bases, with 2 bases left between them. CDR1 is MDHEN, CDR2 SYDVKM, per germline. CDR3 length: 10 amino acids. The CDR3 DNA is TGTGCCAGCAGCCGAAACACCATATATTTT. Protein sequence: CASSRNTIYF.

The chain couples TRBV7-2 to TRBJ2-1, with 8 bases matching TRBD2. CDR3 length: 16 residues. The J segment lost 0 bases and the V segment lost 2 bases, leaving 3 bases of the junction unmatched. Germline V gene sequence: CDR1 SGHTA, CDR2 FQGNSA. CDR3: CASSLLSGGSYNEQFF. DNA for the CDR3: TGTGCCAGCAGCTTACTAAGCGGGGGCTCCTACAATGAGCAGTTCTTC.

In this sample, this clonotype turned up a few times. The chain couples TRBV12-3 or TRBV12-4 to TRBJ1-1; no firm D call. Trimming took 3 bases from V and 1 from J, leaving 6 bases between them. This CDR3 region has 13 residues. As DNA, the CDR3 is TGTGCCAGCAGTTTCAGGCCGAACACTGAAGCTTTCTTT. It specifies CASSFRPNTEAFF.

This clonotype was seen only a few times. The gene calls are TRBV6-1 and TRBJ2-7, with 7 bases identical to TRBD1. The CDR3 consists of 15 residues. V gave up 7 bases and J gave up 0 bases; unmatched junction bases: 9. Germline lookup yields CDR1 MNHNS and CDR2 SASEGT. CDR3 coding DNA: TGTGCCAGCATCGGGATGGGACAGTACTCCTACGAGCAGTACTTC. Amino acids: CASIGMGQYSYEQYF.

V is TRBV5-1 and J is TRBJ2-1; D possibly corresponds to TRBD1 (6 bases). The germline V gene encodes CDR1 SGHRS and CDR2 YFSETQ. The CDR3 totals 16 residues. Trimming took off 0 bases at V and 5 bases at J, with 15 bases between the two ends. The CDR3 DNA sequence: TGCGCCAGCAGCTTGGCAGCGGCTAGGGGGAACAATGAGCAGTTCTTC. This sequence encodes CASSLAAARGNNEQFF. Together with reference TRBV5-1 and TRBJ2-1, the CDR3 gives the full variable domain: KAGVTQTPRYLIKTRGQQVTLSCSPISGHRSVSWYQQTPGQGLQFLFEYFSETQRNKGNFPGRFSGRQFSNSRSEMNVSTLELGDSALYLCASSLAAARGNNEQFFGPGTRLTVL.

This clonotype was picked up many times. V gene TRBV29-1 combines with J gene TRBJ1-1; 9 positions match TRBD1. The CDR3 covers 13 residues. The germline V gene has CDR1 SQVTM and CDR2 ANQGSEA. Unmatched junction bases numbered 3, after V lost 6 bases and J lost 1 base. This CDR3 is CSVQTGGNTEAFF. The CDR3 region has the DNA TGCAGCGTCCAGACAGGGGGGAACACTGAAGCTTTCTTT.

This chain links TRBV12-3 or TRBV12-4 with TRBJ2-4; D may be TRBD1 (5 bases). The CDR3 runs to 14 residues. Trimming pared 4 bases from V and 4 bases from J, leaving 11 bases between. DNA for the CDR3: TGTGCCAGCAGTTCCACGACAGATAAAAACATTCAGTACTTC. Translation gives CASSSTTDKNIQYF.

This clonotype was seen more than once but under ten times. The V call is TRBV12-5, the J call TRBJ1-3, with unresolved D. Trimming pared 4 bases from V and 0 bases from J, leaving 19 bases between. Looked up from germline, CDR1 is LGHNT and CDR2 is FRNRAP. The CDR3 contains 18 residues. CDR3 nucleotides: TGTGCTAGTGGTTGGCATGGCGGGCAGTCTTTCTCTGGAAACACCATATATTTT. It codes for CASGWHGGQSFSGNTIYF. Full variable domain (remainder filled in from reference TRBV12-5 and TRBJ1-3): DARVTQTPRHKVTEMGQEVTMRCQPILGHNTVFWYRQTMMQGLELLAYFRNRAPLDDSGMPKDRFSAEMPDATLATLKIQPSEPRDSAVYFCASGWHGGQSFSGNTIYFGEGSWLTVV.

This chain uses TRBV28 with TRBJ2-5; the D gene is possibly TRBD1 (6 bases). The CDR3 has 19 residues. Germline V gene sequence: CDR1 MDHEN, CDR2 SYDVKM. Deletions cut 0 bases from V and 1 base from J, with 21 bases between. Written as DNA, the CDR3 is TGTGCCAGCAGTTTATGGCTGAACCCGGGAAGACAGGTCCAAGAGACCCAGTACTTC. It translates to CASSLWLNPGRQVQETQYF.

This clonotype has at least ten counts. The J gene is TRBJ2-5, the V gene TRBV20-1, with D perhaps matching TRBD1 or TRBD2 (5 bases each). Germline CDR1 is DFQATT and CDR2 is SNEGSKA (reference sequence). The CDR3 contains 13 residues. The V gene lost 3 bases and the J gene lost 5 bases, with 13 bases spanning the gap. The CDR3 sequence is CSARLGEWETQYF. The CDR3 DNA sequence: TGCAGTGCTAGGCTGGGGGAGTGGGAGACCCAGTACTTC.

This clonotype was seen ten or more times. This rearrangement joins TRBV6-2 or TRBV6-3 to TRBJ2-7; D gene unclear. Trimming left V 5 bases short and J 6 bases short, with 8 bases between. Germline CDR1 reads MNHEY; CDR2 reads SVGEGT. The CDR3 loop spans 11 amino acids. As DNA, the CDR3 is TGTGCCAGCAGTCCTCCGGGCGAGCAGTACTTC. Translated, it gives CASSPPGEQYF.

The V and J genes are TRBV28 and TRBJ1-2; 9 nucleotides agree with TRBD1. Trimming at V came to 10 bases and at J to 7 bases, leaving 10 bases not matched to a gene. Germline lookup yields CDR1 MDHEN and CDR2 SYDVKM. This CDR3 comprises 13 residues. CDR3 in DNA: TGTGCCACTGGGGACAGGGCGAGCGCTGGCTACACCTTC. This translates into CATGDRASAGYTF.

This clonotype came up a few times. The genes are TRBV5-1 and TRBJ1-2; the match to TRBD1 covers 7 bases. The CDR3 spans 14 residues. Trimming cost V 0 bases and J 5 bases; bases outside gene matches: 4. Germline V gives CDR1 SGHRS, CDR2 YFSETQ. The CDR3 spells CASSLGDREYGYTF. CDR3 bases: TGCGCCAGCAGCTTGGGGGACAGAGAATATGGCTACACCTTC.

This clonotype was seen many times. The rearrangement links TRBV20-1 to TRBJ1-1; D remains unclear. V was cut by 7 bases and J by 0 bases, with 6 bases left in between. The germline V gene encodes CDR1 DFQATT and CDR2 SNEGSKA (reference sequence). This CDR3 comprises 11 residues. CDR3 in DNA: TGCAGTGTTCAATTGAACACTGAAGCTTTCTTT. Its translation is CSVQLNTEAFF.

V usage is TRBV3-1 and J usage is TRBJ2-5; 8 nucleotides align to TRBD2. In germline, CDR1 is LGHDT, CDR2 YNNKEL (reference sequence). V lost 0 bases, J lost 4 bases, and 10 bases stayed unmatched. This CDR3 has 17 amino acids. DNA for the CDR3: TGTGCCAGCAGCCAAGACTTCGCGGGAGGTAGGGTAGAGACCCAGTACTTC. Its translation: CASSQDFAGGRVETQYF.

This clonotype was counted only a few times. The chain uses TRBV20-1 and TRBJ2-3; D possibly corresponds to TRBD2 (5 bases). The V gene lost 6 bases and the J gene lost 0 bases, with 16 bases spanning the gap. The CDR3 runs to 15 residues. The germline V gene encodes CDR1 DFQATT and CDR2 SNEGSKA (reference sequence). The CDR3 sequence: CSAEDWSKSTDTQYF. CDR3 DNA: TGCAGTGCCGAGGACTGGTCAAAGAGCACAGATACGCAGTATTTT.

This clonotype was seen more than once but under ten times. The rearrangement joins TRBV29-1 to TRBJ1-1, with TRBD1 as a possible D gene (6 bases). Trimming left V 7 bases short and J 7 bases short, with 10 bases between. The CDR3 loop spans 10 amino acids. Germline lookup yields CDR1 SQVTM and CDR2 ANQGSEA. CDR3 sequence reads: CSGGQNEAFF. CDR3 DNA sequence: TGCAGCGGCGGACAGAATGAAGCTTTCTTT.

The CDR3 DNA reads TGTGCCAGCAGCCAAGGCAGGGGCAAGGCTAGCGGGAGGGCCGGAACCGGGGAGCTGTTTTTT. As protein: CASSQGRGKASGRAGTGELFF. The chain is built from TRBV4-2 and TRBJ2-2; 12 bases are shared with TRBD2. After removal of 1 base from V and 5 bases from J, the junction contained 17 bases not matched to a gene. Per germline, CDR1 LGHNA and CDR2 YNFKEQ. The CDR3 sequence is 21 residues long.

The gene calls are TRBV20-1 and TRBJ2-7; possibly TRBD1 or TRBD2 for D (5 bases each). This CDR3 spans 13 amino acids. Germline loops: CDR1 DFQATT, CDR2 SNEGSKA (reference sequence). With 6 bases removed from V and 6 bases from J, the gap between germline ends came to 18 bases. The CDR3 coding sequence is TGCAGTGCAAATACCCGGGACCCGGCCGAGCAGTACTTC. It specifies CSANTRDPAEQYF.

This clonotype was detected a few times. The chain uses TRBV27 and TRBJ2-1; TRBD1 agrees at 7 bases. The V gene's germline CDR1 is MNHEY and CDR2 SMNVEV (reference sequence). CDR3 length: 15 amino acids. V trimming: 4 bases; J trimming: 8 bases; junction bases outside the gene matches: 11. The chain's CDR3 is CASSSGQVRWDEQFF. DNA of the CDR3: TGTGCCAGCAGTTCCGGACAGGTGCGCTGGGATGAGCAGTTCTTC.

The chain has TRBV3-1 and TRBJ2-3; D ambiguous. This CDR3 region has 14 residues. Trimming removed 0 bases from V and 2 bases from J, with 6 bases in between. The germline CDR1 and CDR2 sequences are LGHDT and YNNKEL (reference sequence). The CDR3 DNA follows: TGTGCCAGCAGCCAAGATGTGGCCACAGATACGCAGTATTTT. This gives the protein CASSQDVATDTQYF.

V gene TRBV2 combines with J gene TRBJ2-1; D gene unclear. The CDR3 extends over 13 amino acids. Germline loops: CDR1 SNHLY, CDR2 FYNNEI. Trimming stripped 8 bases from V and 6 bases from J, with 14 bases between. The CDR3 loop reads CASVYLPINEQFF. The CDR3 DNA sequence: TGTGCCAGCGTGTACCTACCGATCAATGAGCAGTTCTTC.

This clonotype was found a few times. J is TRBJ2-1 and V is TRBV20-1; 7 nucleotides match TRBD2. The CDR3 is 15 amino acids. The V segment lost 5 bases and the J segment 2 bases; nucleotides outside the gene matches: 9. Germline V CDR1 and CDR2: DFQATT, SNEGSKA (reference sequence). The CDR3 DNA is TGCAGTGCTCCACTAGCGACAACTCCCTACAATGAGCAGTTCTTC. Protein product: CSAPLATTPYNEQFF.

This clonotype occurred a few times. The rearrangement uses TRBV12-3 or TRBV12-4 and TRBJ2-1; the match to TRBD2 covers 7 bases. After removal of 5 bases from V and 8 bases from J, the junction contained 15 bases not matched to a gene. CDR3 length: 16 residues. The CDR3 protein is CASSPNQAGPRDEQFF. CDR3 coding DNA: TGTGCCAGCAGTCCCAATCAAGCGGGACCAAGGGATGAGCAGTTCTTC.

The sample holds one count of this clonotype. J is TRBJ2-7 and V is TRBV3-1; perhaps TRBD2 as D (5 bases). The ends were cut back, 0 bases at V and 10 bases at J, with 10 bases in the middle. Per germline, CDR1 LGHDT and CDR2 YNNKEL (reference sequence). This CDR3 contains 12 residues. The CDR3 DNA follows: TGTGCCAGCAGCCAAGAGGAGGCTAACCAGTACTTC. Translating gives CASSQEEANQYF.